This TCR beta chain emerged from a study of cytotoxic CD8 clonotypes in ibrutinib-treated CLL. The study's findings and limits: Public clonotypes (which were uncommon) either contracted or remained stable on treatment. Upon ibrutinib response clonality rose, and upon progression it fell back toward baseline.

Measured with immunoSEQ multiplex PCR; TCRdb has only the in-frame clones, and not every one. Of more than 300,000 clones listed, roughly 79% are singletons. For this clone: Its antigen is not identified.

The TCR originated in a human donor with chronic lymphocytic leukemia. The starting material was PBMCs, obtained before ibrutinib treatment.

CDR3 coding DNA: TGTGCCTGGAGCGTGGGACAGAACTTCTACAATGAGCAGTTCTTC. Encoded protein: CAWSVGQNFYNEQFF. This rearrangement joins TRBV30 to TRBJ2-1; 7 positions agree with TRBD1. The CDR3 totals 15 residues. V shed 3 bases and J 3 bases; nucleotides not matched to a gene: 8. Germline loops: CDR1 GTSNPN, CDR2 SVGIG (reference sequence).